This TCR beta chain was retrieved from a study of graft-versus-host responses after intestinal transplantation. Whole-study context: All of the recipients had induction that used anti-thymocyte globulin, then tacrolimus and steroids for around three years.

Whole-study results and caveats: Allograft clonal ratios (graft-versus-host to host-versus-graft) were high in patients who had graft-donor T cell macrochimerism. Detected in recipient marrow were GvH clones, some of which were first observed in ileum or blood.

Researchers processed graft tissue to release intraepithelial and lamina propria lymphocytes. Some clones are missing from TCRdb's copy, which holds only in-frame ones; the method was immunoSEQ multiplex PCR. The sample includes around 30,000 clones, about 80% of them seen just once. About this clone: What it recognizes is unknown.

The receptor was isolated from a human patient who received an intestinal transplant, so some T cells may come from the graft donor. Sequenced material: ileum tissue, taken 98 days after intestinal transplantation.

The CDR3 bases are TGTGCCAGCAGTCCCATAACACGACGGACAGGGATAATGTACGAGCAGTACTTC. Amino acids: CASSPITRRTGIMYEQYF. The rearrangement uses TRBV28 and TRBJ2-7; 8 bases align to TRBD1. Unmatched junction bases numbered 19, after V lost 5 bases and J lost 4 bases. The CDR3 consists of 18 residues. Germline V CDR1 and CDR2: MDHEN, SYDVKM.